The 19 T cell receptor beta chains presented below share a single source sample, sequenced in a study of blood T cell repertoires in COVID-19. The protocol was immunoSEQ multiplex PCR, while the TCRdb copy is restricted to in-frame clones and leaves out a portion. This sample has 150,000 to 200,000 clones, with around 85% found just once. Sequencing input: peripheral blood. These receptors all come from a human donor in a cohort sampled during active COVID-19.

This chain joins TRBV28 and TRBJ1-1; the D gene is possibly TRBD1 (6 bases). CDR1 is MDHEN and CDR2 is SYDVKM in the germline V gene. This CDR3 contains 12 residues. V lost 5 bases and J lost 4, with 8 bases in between. CDR3 amino acids: CASSRQVTEAFF. The CDR3 DNA sequence: TGTGCCAGCAGTCGACAGGTCACTGAAGCTTTCTTT.

This sequence joins TRBV11-3 and TRBJ1-1; 7 nucleotides agree with TRBD1. The CDR3 loop spans 15 amino acids. Losses at the gene ends were 5 bases for V and 2 bases for J; bases not matched to a gene: 8. From germline, CDR1 is SGHNT and CDR2 YENEEA. CDR3 amino acids: CASSPRGTANTEAFF. The CDR3 coding sequence is TGTGCCAGCAGCCCCCGGGGGACAGCCAACACTGAAGCTTTCTTT.

The chain combines TRBV6-2 or TRBV6-3 with TRBJ2-7; 12 bases map to TRBD2. The germline V gene encodes CDR1 MNHEY and CDR2 SVGEGT. This CDR3 has 18 amino acids. V lost 5 bases and J lost 4; bases outside the gene matches: 15. The CDR3, as DNA: TGTGCCAGCAGTCCCTCACGTTCTAGCGGGGGGGCTCGATACGAGCAGTACTTC. It translates to CASSPSRSSGGARYEQYF.

The rearrangement links TRBV19 to TRBJ1-6; the match to TRBD1 covers 9 bases. This CDR3 has 16 amino acids. The junction had 9 bases not matched to a gene; V was cut back by 5 bases and J by 7 bases. Germline V CDR1 and CDR2: LNHDA, SQIVND (reference sequence). This CDR3 reads CASSATGGPLNSPLHF. The CDR3 DNA reads as TGTGCCAGTAGTGCAACAGGGGGCCCTCTCAATTCACCCCTCCACTTT.

V and J are TRBV9 and TRBJ2-7, with D possibly matching TRBD2 (7 bases). V lost 1 base, J lost 4 bases, and 15 bases lay in between. The V gene's germline CDR1 is SGDLS and CDR2 YYNGEE. This CDR3 region has 15 residues. CDR3 region: CASSVSGRGLYEQYF. CDR3 in DNA: TGTGCCAGCAGCGTATCAGGCAGGGGACTATACGAGCAGTACTTC.

The chain joins TRBV28 to TRBJ2-7; 8 positions agree with TRBD1. V lost 1 base to trimming and J lost 6 bases; unmatched junction nucleotides: 5. This CDR3 comprises 14 residues. Germline V gene sequence: CDR1 MDHEN, CDR2 SYDVKM. The CDR3 DNA reads as TGTGCCAGCAGTTTATCAGGACAGGGACGCGAGCAGTACTTC. It specifies CASSLSGQGREQYF.

This chain uses TRBV3-1 (or the pseudogene TRBV3-2) with TRBJ2-2, with D hard to call. V was pared by 3 bases and J by 5 bases, with 10 bases between. CDR3 length: 14 residues. The germline CDR1 and CDR2 sequences are LGHDT and YNNKEL (reference sequence). CDR3 region: CASSHNFGTGELFF. CDR3 bases: TGTGCCAGCAGCCATAATTTCGGGACCGGGGAGCTGTTTTTT.

This sequence joins TRBV2 and TRBJ1-2, with 7 bases identical to TRBD1. Per the germline V gene, CDR1 is SNHLY and CDR2 is FYNNEI. This CDR3 has 13 residues. The V and J ends lost 2 bases and 8 bases, in that order; junction bases with no gene match: 5. The CDR3 loop reads CASSERTGRGYTF. The CDR3 DNA is TGTGCCAGCAGTGAAAGGACAGGACGAGGCTACACCTTC.

Here the CDR3 reads CASSMRQGKVNEKLFF. The CDR3 DNA reads as TGTGCCAGTAGTATGCGACAGGGGAAAGTGAATGAAAAACTGTTTTTT. V and J are TRBV19 and TRBJ1-4, with 8 bases identical to TRBD1. V gave up 3 bases and J gave up 5 bases; unmatched junction bases: 8. The germline gives CDR1 LNHDA, CDR2 SQIVND (reference sequence). The CDR3 covers 16 residues. Full variable domain (remainder filled in from reference TRBV19 and TRBJ1-4): DGGITQSPKYLFRKEGQNVTLSCEQNLNHDAMYWYRQDPGQGLRLIYYSQIVNDFQKGDIAEGYSVSREKKESFPLTVTSAQKNPTAFYLCASSMRQGKVNEKLFFGSGTQLSVL.

V and J are TRBV6-5 and TRBJ1-2, with a possible D match to TRBD1 (5 bases). Germline V gene data show CDR1 as MNHEY and CDR2 as SVGAGI. V was pared by 6 bases and J by 3 bases, with 14 bases between. The CDR3 extends over 14 amino acids. The CDR3, as DNA: TGTGCCAGCAGGGCGTCGGGGGATTACTATGGCTACACCTTC. It encodes CASRASGDYYGYTF.

The chain links TRBV6-4 to TRBJ2-7; 8 bases fit TRBD2. V dropped 2 bases and J dropped 2; count of bases not matched to a gene: 8. Germline V lookup: CDR1 MRHNA, CDR2 SNTAGT. This CDR3 comprises 16 residues. Here the CDR3 reads CASSDRGRGDPYEQYF. The DNA for the CDR3 is TGTGCCAGCAGTGACCGGGGGCGGGGGGACCCCTACGAGCAGTACTTC.

This chain joins TRBV7-2 and TRBJ1-5; maybe TRBD1 (6 bases). Looked up from germline, CDR1 is SGHTA and CDR2 is FQGNSA. The CDR3 runs 13 residues. V gave up 5 bases and J gave up 7 bases, with 12 bases separating them. CDR3 sequence: CASSVNRVQPQHF. For the CDR3, the DNA is TGTGCCAGCAGCGTCAACAGGGTCCAGCCCCAGCATTTT.

The rearrangement links TRBV18 to TRBJ2-2, with 7 positions matching TRBD1. V was clipped by 3 bases and J by 5 bases; unmatched bases: 6. Germline CDR1 reads KGHSH; CDR2 reads LQKENI. This CDR3 region has 15 residues. The chain's CDR3 is CASSPPARGTGELFF. In nucleotides, the CDR3 is TGTGCCAGCTCACCGCCGGCCAGGGGGACCGGGGAGCTGTTTTTT.

The genes are TRBV9 and TRBJ2-3; 8 bases line up with TRBD2. The CDR3 runs 16 residues. After removal of 2 bases from V and 2 bases from J, the junction contained 7 bases not matched to a gene. Germline V gene data show CDR1 as SGDLS and CDR2 as YYNGEE. This chain's CDR3 is CASSVRAGEATDTQYF. Here the CDR3 DNA reads TGTGCCAGCAGCGTCCGAGCGGGGGAGGCCACAGATACGCAGTATTTT.

This chain connects TRBV6-5 to TRBJ2-7; 8 nucleotides align to TRBD1. Trimming cost V 2 bases and J 8 bases; bases outside gene matches: 5. Looked up from germline, CDR1 is MNHEY and CDR2 is SVGAGI. CDR3 length: 13 residues. CDR3 DNA sequence: TGTGCCAGCAGTTACATGGACAGGGCCAAGCAGTACTTC. Encoded protein: CASSYMDRAKQYF.

This clone was recorded only once. The chain employs TRBV5-1 and TRBJ2-7; D may be TRBD1 (5 bases). V dropped 0 bases and J dropped 2 bases, with 9 bases sitting between them. CDR1 and CDR2 from the germline V gene are SGHRS and YFSETQ. This CDR3 is built from 14 residues. CDR3 bases: TGCGCCAGCAGCTTGGGTAGGACAACCTACGAGCAGTACTTC. Translated, it gives CASSLGRTTYEQYF.

The V and J genes are TRBV7-2 and TRBJ1-1; 7 nucleotides match TRBD1. The CDR3 loop spans 14 amino acids. Germline CDR1 and CDR2: SGHTA and FQGNSA. Unmatched junction bases numbered 1, after V lost 3 bases and J lost 0 bases. In DNA form, the CDR3 reads TGTGCCAGCAGCTTCGACAGGGTGAACACTGAAGCTTTCTTT. It specifies CASSFDRVNTEAFF.

The DNA for the CDR3 is TGTGCCAGTAGTAGACAGGTGAACACTGAAGCTTTCTTT. Translation: CASSRQVNTEAFF. The chain uses TRBV19 and TRBJ1-1; tentatively, D is TRBD1 (6 bases). CDR1 is LNHDA, CDR2 SQIVND, per germline (reference sequence). The CDR3 extends over 13 amino acids. V lost 4 bases to trimming and J lost 0 bases, with 6 bases between them.

The V and J genes are TRBV27 and TRBJ2-2; D call uncertain. This CDR3 spans 15 amino acids. V lost 3 bases and J 4 bases, leaving 12 bases between the germline ends. In germline, CDR1 is MNHEY, CDR2 SMNVEV (reference sequence). The CDR3 here is CASSFTYRGTGELFF. CDR3 bases: TGTGCCAGCAGTTTTACCTATCGCGGCACCGGGGAGCTGTTTTTT.